This note documents a single TCR beta chain sequence. Its specificity is not known. Stimulation used about 10 ug/mL lysate from CMV-infected fibroblasts. Sorted nonresponding memory CD4+ T cells were CD40L-negative, CD69-negative, CD45RO-high. These HIV-1-infected adults initiated suppressive ART in chronic infection. The data originate from a study of persistence of HIV-infected CD4 T cells. CDR1 and CDR2 (germline): ENHRY, SYGVKD. CDR3 length: 14 residues. Germline trimming cut 4 bases from V and 2 bases from J; bases unmatched to any gene: 3. The libraries were made with immunoSEQ version 4 in survey mode. The data were produced by immunoSEQ multiplex PCR, yet TCRdb's version contains in-frame clones alone and is incomplete. The sample includes 50,000 or so clones, around 75% of them seen just once.

The rearrangement uses TRBV10-3 and TRBJ1-2; 8 nucleotides line up with TRBD1. The sequencing here drew on CD4+ T cells sorted from PBMCs after approximately 20-hour stimulation, taken from a patient who received antiretroviral therapy. This receptor was identified in an adult man with HIV who was CMV-seropositive. CDR3 amino acids: CAISADRGNYGYTF. CDR3 nucleotides: TGTGCCATCAGTGCCGACAGGGGAAACTATGGCTACACCTTC.